This T cell receptor beta chain was identified during a study of T cell clonotyping in hematopoietic cell transplantation. Clones were read by immunoSEQ multiplex PCR, and TCRdb kept only the in-frame ones, dropping some. The table lists approximately 4,600 clones, 77% of them singletons, with around 30% in the top ten. Whole-study findings and limits: Recipient TCR diversity dropped after transplant; expanded clonotypes rose from day 30 to 180. At the given depth, recipient repertoires were over 95% de novo clonotypes.

With V trimmed by 5 bases and J by 2 bases, 9 bases remained unmatched. This CDR3 has 18 amino acids. Germline V CDR1 and CDR2: SGHVS, FNYEAQ. Points on this clone: Its antigen is not identified.

Blood collection times were about day -28 and days 30, 100, 180 posttransplant. The chain recombines TRBV7-6 with TRBJ2-2; TRBD2 agrees at 12 bases. This material consisted of peripheral blood mononuclear cells, taken 100 days after allogeneic stem cell transplant. This sequence was found in a female patient aged 50-59 years who had an allogeneic stem cell transplant from an unrelated donor, so the T cells may come from the graft donor. Some clones in this sample may be carry-over from other donors' samples. CDR3 DNA sequence: TGTGCCAGCAGCCTCCGACTAGCGGGGGCCACCAACACCGGGGAGCTGTTTTTT. Amino acid sequence: CASSLRLAGATNTGELFF.